The T cell receptor (beta chain) described here comes from a study of PD-L1 blockade in urothelial cancer. The germline gives CDR1 SGHRS, CDR2 YFSETQ. This CDR3 region has 16 residues. Unmatched junction bases numbered 14, after V lost 3 bases and J lost 8 bases. In regard to this clone: What it binds is not known.

Findings and limits, study-wide: Below-median blood TCR clonality before treatment forecast better survival.

Using immunoSEQ multiplex PCR, the repertoire was profiled, and TCRdb retains in-frame clones only, with some absent. The top ten clones hold about 11% of a sample with more than 60,000 clones, about 90% of them seen once. Time point defined: peripheral blood 6 weeks after treatment start. Pretreatment and on-treatment blood mononuclear cell samples were taken, totaling between 1 and 8 time points per patient. Material: PBMCs, obtained around atezolizumab (anti-PD-L1) treatment. The gene calls are TRBV5-1 and TRBJ2-1; 7 bases match TRBD2. The receptor's source is a man aged 55 to 69 with urothelial cancer. The CDR3 region is CASSSMRGLPTHEQFF. The CDR3 DNA reads TGCGCCAGCAGCTCTATGAGGGGACTACCTACACATGAGCAGTTCTTC.